The T cell receptor (beta chain) under discussion was sequenced for a study of CD8+ T cells in alopecia areata (dated by TCRdb to 2017 to 2018). About the study as a whole: Treated patients were enrolled in an open-label pilot trial of oral tofacitinib, 5 to 10 mg twice daily, for moderate-to-severe alopecia areata. The study used high-throughput TCRbeta sequencing to examine T cell clonal expansion in alopecia areata, in both the C3H/HeJ mouse model and human patients. Scalp clonality was compared among normal scalp (n=4), patchy alopecia areata scalp (n=8), and alopecia totalis/universalis scalp (n=8). Tofacitinib was administered for 6 to 18 months, and 6 months of follow-up off drug were then conducted to assess delayed response and recurrence. RNA came from the PAXgene miRNA kit for fixed scalp, the miRNeasy kit for PBMCs, and the RNeasy kit for mouse skin. In humans, TCRbeta sequencing was performed on scalp tissue and on sorted CD4+ and CD8+ peripheral blood T cells from healthy controls and from patients with patchy or totalis/universalis alopecia areata. Biopsies were taken from tofacitinib-treated patients at baseline and at 4 and 24 weeks of treatment, and a later scalp biopsy was taken in several of the tofacitinib-treated patients. immunoSEQ multiplex PCR using 35 Vbeta forward primers and 13 Jbeta reverse primers was used to amplify TCRbeta CDR3 regions. For the treated patients, the SALT score, which quantifies what percentage of scalp surface area is affected, served as the measure of disease severity.

On the study overall, not on this receptor specifically: Higher clonality and more expanded CD8+ clones were observed in lesional scalp than in normal scalp, particularly in alopecia totalis/universalis, a finding suggestive of antigenic drive. Scalp clonality and the number of expanded CD8+ clones among the top 100 scalp clones were significantly decreased by tofacitinib. Scalp TCR repertoire analysis is complicated because resident alphabeta T cells in normal human skin are also sequenced, whereas mouse skin is dominated by gammadelta T cells. During tofacitinib treatment, many expanded lesional clones stuck around in both scalp and blood, and this persistence may partly explain why relapse happens after treatment is stopped. Compared with mice, TCR sequences shared between patients were less clear, possibly partly because of HLA diversity across the patient population. Because the treated cohort was small and had just a single nonresponder, larger studies are needed to establish links between baseline CD8+ expansion and response.

The protocol used for the library was the immunoSEQ multiplex PCR assay. For TCR sequencing, RNA was extracted from every sample and reverse transcribed into cDNA to serve as template. First-strand cDNA was synthesized using SuperScript III with a 2:1 mix of oligo-dT and random hexamers. Amplification bias was assessed with a synthetic immune receptor repertoire, and residual bias was removed computationally. The authors' pipeline ran thus. Raw reads were preprocessed for error removal, and CDR3 was defined according to IMGT conventions as running from the conserved cysteine to phenylalanine. To get clonality, Shannon entropy was normalized by log2 of the number of productive unique TCRs and the result was subtracted from 1. Whether scalp clones were CD4 or CD8 was inferred by matching scalp TCRbeta sequences against CD4 and CD8 repertoires sorted from blood. TCRdb re-hosts the immuneACCESS table, in-frame sequences only. Its copies lack some clones; in the studies checked, an unresolved V gene accounts for under half of them, and the cause for the rest is not known. That table is the source of V, J and clone size, and D and trimming were worked out from the DNA. Across this sample there are hundreds of thousands of clones, with approximately 65% seen only once. The top ten constitute more than 1% of the sample.

Taken with the paper, the label for treatment or condition translates to: oral pan-JAK inhibitor, 5-10 mg twice daily. From alopecia areata patients, peripheral blood was collected along with lesional scalp punch biopsies. PBMCs were isolated by density centrifugation and stained for CD3, CD4 and CD8, after which CD4+ and CD8+ T cells were sorted on a FACSAria. About this clone itself: The clone's antigen remains unknown. There are no base qualities to consult, and no much larger clone falls within one base.

This receptor was obtained from a human donor with alopecia areata. This sample comprised CD4+ T cells sorted from blood, obtained around week 42, from a patient treated with tofacitinib.

The CDR3 reads as follows: CASSQEPGSGELFF. DNA sequence: TGCGCCAGCAGCCAAGAGCCAGGGTCCGGGGAGCTGTTTTTT. This sequence uses TRBV4-3 and TRBJ2-2; perhaps TRBD1 is the D gene, with 5 bases matching. CDR1 is given as LGHNA and CDR2 as YSLEER, both from the germline V gene. From cysteine to phenylalanine, the CDR3 is 14 amino acids long. The sequence is cut down to CDR3 DNA, 42 bases in frame from base 1. Cut back by 0 bases and 6 bases, the V and J ends lie 8 bases apart.